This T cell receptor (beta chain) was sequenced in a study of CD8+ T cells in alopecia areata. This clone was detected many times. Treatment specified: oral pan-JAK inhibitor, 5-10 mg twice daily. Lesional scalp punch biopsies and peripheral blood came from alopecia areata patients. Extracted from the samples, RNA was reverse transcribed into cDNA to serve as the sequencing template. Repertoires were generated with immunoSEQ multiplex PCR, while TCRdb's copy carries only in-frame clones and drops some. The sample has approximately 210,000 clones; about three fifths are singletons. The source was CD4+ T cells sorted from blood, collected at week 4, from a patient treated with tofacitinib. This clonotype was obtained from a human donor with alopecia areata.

CDR3 protein: CASSHRRTPSGTDTQYF. Here the CDR3 DNA reads TGTGCCAGCAGTCATCGCCGGACGCCATCTGGCACAGATACGCAGTATTTT. V gene TRBV27 combines with J gene TRBJ2-3; D is undetermined. This CDR3 comprises 17 residues. The germline gives CDR1 MNHEY, CDR2 SMNVEV (reference sequence). Trimming cost V 5 bases and J 1 base, with 19 bases left between them.